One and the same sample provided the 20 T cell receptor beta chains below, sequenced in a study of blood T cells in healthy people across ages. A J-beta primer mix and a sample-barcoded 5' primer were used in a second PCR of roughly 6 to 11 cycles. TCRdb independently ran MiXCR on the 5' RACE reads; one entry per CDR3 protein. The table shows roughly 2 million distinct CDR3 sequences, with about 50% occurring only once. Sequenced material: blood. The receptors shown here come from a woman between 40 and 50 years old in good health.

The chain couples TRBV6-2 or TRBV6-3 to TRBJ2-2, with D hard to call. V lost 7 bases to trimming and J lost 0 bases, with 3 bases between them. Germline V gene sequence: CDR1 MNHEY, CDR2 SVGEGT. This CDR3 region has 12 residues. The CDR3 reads CASNTNTGELFF. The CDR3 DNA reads TGTGCCAGCAACACGAACACCGGGGAGCTGTTTTTT.

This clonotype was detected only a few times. The CDR3 sequence is CASSELGLSGGYTF. The CDR3 nucleotides read TGTGCCAGCAGCGAGCTGGGACTGAGTGGAGGCTACACCTTC. V gene TRBV9 combines with J gene TRBJ1-2, with D perhaps TRBD1 (5 bases). Germline CDR1 is SGDLS and CDR2 is YYNGEE. Trimming took off 3 bases at V and 8 bases at J, with 17 bases between the two ends. The CDR3 contains 14 residues.

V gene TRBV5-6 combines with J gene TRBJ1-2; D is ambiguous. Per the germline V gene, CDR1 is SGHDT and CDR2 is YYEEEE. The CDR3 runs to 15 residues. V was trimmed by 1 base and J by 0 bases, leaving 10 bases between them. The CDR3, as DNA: TGTGCCAGCAGCTTGTTCAGGAGCGCTAACTATGGCTACACCTTC. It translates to CASSLFRSANYGYTF.

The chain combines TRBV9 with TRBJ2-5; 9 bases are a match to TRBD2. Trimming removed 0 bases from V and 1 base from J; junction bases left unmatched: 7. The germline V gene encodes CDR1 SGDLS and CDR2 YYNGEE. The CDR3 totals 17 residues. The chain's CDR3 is CASSVDLRGGLQETQYF. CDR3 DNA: TGTGCCAGCAGCGTAGATCTGCGGGGGGGCCTCCAAGAGACCCAGTACTTC.

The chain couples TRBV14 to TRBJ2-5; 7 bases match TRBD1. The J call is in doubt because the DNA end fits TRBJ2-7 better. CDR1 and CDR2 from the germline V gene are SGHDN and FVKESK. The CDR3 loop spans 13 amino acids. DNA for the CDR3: TGTGCCAGCAGCACACAGGGGACCCTCGAGCAGTACTTC. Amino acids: CASSTQGTLEQYF.

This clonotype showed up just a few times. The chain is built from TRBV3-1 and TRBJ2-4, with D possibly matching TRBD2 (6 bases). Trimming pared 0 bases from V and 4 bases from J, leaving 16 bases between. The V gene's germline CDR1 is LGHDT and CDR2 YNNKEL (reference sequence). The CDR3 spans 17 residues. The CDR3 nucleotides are TGTGCCAGCAGCCAAGATTTCCCTGACGGGGGAAAAAACATTCAGTACTTC. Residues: CASSQDFPDGGKNIQYF.

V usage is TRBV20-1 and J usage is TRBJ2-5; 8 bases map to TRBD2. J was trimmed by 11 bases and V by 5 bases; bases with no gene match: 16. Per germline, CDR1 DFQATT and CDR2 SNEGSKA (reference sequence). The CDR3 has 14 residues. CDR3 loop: CSAPPGLVRSEQYF. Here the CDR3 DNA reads TGCAGTGCTCCCCCGGGACTAGTGCGGAGTGAGCAGTACTTC.

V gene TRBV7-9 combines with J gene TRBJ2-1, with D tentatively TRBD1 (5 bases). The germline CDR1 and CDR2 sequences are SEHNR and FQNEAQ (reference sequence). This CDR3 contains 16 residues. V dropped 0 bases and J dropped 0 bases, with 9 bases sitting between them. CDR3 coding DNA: TGTGCCAGCAGCTTAGCGACAGCGAGCTCCTACAATGAGCAGTTCTTC. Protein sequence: CASSLATASSYNEQFF.

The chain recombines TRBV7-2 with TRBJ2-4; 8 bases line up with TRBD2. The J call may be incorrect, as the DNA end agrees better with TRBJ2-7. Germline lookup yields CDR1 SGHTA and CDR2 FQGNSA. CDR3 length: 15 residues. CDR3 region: CASSPSGLTGSEQYF. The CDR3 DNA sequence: TGTGCCAGCAGCCCTAGCGGGTTAACGGGGAGCGAGCAGTACTTC.

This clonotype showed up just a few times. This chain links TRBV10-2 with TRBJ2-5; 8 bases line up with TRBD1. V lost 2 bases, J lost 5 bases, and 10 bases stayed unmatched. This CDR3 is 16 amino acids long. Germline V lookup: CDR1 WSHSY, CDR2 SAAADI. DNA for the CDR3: TGCGCCAGCAGTGAGGACAGGGGCTCTTATAGGGAGACCCAGTACTTC. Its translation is CASSEDRGSYRETQYF.

DNA for the CDR3: TGTGCCAGCAGTGAACCAGGGGAGAGCTCCTACGAGCAGTACTTC. Protein product: CASSEPGESSYEQYF. V is TRBV6-1 and J is TRBJ2-7, with D perhaps matching TRBD1 (6 bases). Trimming removed 2 bases at V and 0 bases at J, with 11 bases between. Germline V gives CDR1 MNHNS, CDR2 SASEGT. The CDR3 has 15 amino acids.

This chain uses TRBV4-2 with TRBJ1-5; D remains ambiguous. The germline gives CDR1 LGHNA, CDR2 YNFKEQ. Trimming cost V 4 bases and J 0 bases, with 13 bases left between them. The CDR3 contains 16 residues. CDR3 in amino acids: CASSREGMNSNQPQHF. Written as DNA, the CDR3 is TGTGCCAGCAGCCGAGAGGGTATGAATAGCAATCAGCCCCAGCATTTT.

The CDR3 nucleotides read TGTGCCAGCAGTGAATCGGGGACCGCTGAGCAGTTCTTC. It encodes CASSESGTAEQFF. The genes are TRBV6-1 and TRBJ2-1; D possibly uses TRBD1 or TRBD2 (5 bases each). CDR3 length: 13 residues. Germline CDR1 reads MNHNS; CDR2 reads SASEGT. V was pared by 2 bases and J by 9 bases, with 11 bases between.

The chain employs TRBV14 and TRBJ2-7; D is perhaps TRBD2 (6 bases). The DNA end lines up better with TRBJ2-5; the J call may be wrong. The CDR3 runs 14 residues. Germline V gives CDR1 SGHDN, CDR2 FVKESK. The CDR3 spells CASSPFGGEETQYF. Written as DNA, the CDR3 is TGTGCCAGCAGCCCCTTCGGCGGGGAAGAGACCCAGTACTTC.

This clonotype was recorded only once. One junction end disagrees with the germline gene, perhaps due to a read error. The DNA for the CDR3 is TGTGCCAGCAGCTTGGAAGGGAACTCCCACAATGAGCAGTTCTTC. Translated: CASSLEGNSHNEQFF. The chain combines TRBV5-5 with TRBJ2-1; D is unresolved. The germline V gene has CDR1 SGHKS and CDR2 YYEKEE (reference sequence). The CDR3 is 15 amino acids.

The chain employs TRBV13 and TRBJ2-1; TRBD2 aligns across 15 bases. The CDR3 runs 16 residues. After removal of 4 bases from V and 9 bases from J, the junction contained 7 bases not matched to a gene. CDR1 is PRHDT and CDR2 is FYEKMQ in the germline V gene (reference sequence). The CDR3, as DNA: TGTGCCAGCAGCTCAATCGGACTAGCGGGGGGGTCTGAGCAGTTCTTC. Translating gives CASSSIGLAGGSEQFF.

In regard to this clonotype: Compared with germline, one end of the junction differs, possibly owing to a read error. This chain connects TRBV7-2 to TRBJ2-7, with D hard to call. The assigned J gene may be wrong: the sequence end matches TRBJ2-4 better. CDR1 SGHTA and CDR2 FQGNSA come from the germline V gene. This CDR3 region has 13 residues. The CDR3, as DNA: TGTGCCGGCAGCTTATTGGCAGAAAACATTCAGTACTTC. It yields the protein CAGSLLAENIQYF.

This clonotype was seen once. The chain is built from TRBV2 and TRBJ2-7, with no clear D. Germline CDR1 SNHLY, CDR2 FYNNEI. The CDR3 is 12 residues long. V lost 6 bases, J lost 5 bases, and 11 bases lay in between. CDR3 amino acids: CASRENSNEQYF. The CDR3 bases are TGTGCCAGCAGGGAGAACAGTAACGAGCAGTACTTC.

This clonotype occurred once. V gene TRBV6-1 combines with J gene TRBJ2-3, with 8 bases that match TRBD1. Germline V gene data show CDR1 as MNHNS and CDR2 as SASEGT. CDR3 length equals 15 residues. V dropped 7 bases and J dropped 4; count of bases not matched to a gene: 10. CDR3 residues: CASTKGDRSADTQYF. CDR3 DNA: TGTGCCAGCACCAAGGGGGACAGGAGTGCAGATACGCAGTATTTT.

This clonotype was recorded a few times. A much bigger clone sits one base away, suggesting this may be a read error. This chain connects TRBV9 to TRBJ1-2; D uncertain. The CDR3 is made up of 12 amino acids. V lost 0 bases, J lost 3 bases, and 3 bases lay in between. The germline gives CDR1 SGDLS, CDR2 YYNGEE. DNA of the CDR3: TGTGCCAGCAGCGTAGCTGACTATGGCTACACCTTC. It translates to CASSVADYGYTF.